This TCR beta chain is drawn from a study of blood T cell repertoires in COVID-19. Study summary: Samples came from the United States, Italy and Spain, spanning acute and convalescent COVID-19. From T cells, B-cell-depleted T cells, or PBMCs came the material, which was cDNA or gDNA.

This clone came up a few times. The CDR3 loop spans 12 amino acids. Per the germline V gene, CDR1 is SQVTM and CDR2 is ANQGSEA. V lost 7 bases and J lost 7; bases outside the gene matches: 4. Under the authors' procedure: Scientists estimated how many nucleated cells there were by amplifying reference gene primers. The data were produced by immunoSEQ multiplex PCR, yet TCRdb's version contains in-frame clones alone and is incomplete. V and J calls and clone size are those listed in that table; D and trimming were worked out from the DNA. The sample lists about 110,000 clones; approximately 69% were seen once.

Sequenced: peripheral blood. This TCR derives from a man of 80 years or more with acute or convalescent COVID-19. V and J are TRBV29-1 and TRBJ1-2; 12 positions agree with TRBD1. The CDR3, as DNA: TGCAGCGCGGGACAGGGGGCTGGTGGCTACACCTTC. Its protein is CSAGQGAGGYTF.